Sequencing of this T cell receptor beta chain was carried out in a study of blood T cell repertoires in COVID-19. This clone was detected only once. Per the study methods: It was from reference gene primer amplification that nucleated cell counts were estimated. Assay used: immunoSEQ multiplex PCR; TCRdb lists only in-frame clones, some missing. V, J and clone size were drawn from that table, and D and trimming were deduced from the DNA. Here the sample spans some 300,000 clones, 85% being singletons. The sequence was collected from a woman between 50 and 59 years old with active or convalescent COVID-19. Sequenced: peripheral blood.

CDR3 amino acids: CASSPRTSGSIPGELFF. The CDR3 coding sequence is TGTGCCAGCAGCCCGCGGACTAGCGGGAGTATCCCCGGGGAGCTGTTTTTT. The chain uses TRBV7-2 and TRBJ2-2, with 13 bases lining up with TRBD2. Germline assignment: CDR1 SGHTA and CDR2 FQGNSA. The CDR3 loop spans 17 amino acids. V was clipped by 5 bases and J by 6 bases; unmatched bases: 9.